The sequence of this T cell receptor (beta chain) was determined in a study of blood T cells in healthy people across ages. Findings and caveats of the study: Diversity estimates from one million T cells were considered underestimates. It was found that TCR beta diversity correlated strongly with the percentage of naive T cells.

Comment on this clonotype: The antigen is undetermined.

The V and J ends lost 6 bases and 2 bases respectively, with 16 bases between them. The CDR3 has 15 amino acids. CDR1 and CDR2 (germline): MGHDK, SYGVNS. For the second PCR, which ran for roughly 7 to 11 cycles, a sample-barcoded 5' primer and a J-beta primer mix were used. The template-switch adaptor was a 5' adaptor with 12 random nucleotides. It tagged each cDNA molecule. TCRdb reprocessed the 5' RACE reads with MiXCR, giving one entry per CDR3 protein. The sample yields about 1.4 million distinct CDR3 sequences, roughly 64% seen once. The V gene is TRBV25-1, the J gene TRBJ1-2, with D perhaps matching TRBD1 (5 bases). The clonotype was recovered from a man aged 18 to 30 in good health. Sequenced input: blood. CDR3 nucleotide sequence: TGTGCCAGCAGGCCTACCGGGACGCACAACTATGGCTACACCTTC. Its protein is CASRPTGTHNYGYTF.